This passage covers 13 T cell receptor beta chains from one sample sequenced in a study of T cell responses to AZD1222 COVID-19 vaccine. Generated by immunoSEQ multiplex PCR, the TCRdb table keeps only in-frame clones and is missing some. The repertoire holds more than 150,000 clones, 90% seen once, with approximately 1.5% in the top ten. Specimen: peripheral blood, collected on day 0 of AZD1222 vaccination. These receptors all come from an adult in good health.

V is TRBV18 and J is TRBJ2-3; TRBD2 matches at 8 bases. The CDR3 loop spans 15 amino acids. Looked up from germline, CDR1 is KGHSH and CDR2 is LQKENI. With 3 bases clipped from V and 5 bases from J, the junction kept 7 bases outside the gene matches. CDR3 DNA: TGTGCCAGCTCACCCGGGCGGGGGGCCGTAGATACGCAGTATTTT. It yields the protein CASSPGRGAVDTQYF.

This rearrangement joins TRBV4-2 to TRBJ1-1, with D unresolved. CDR3 length: 15 amino acids. V was trimmed by 1 base and J by 1 base, leaving 10 bases between them. The germline V gene has CDR1 LGHNA and CDR2 YNFKEQ. The CDR3 protein is CASSQGSSGNTEAFF. Written as DNA, the CDR3 is TGTGCCAGCAGCCAAGGCTCGTCAGGGAACACTGAAGCTTTCTTT.

The V and J genes are TRBV7-6 and TRBJ1-1; D might be TRBD1 (5 bases). The CDR3 has 13 amino acids. Germline CDR1 and CDR2: SGHVS and FNYEAQ. Trimming shortened V by 4 bases and J by 3 bases, and 9 bases separated the two germline ends. CDR3 protein: CASSWGSYTEAFF. DNA of the CDR3: TGTGCCAGCAGCTGGGGGTCTTACACTGAAGCTTTCTTT.

Only one count was recorded for this clone. The genes are TRBV4-1 and TRBJ1-2; TRBD1 agrees at 7 bases. CDR1 is MGHRA, CDR2 YSYEKL, per germline. V lost 0 bases, J lost 5 bases, and 9 bases stayed unmatched. The CDR3 consists of 16 residues. CDR3 DNA: TGCGCCAGCAGCCAAGATCGACAGGGCCACAGATATGGCTACACCTTC. Translated: CASSQDRQGHRYGYTF.

The V call is TRBV6-5, the J call TRBJ1-5; 10 bases agree with TRBD1. Germline V gene lookup returns CDR1 MNHEY and CDR2 SVGAGI. The trim removed 4 bases at V and 5 bases at J, leaving 8 bases unmatched. This CDR3 has 16 residues. CDR3 in amino acids: CASSSTGTGVHQPQHF. CDR3 bases: TGTGCCAGCAGTTCCACCGGGACAGGGGTTCATCAGCCCCAGCATTTT.

V gene TRBV28 combines with J gene TRBJ2-7; unclear D gene. CDR1 is MDHEN, CDR2 SYDVKM, per germline. V lost 10 bases to trimming and J lost 3 bases, with 7 bases between them. CDR3 size: 10 residues. The CDR3 sequence is CATSHYEQYF. The DNA of the CDR3 is TGTGCCACCTCCCACTACGAGCAGTACTTC. Looking up the rest from reference TRBV28 and TRBJ2-7 gives the full variable domain: DVKVTQSSRYLVKRTGEKVFLECVQDMDHENMFWYRQDPGLGLRLIYFSYDVKMKEKGDIPEGYSVSREKKERFSLILESASTNQTSMYLCATSHYEQYFGPGTRLTVT.

V gene TRBV5-1 combines with J gene TRBJ2-1; D gene ambiguous. This CDR3 has 16 amino acids. CDR1 is SGHRS, CDR2 YFSETQ, per germline. The V and J ends lost 1 base and 0 bases respectively, with 11 bases between them. The CDR3 nucleotides are TGCGCCAGCAGCTTGCAGGAAGCAAGCTCCTACAATGAGCAGTTCTTC. Its protein is CASSLQEASSYNEQFF.

The V and J genes are TRBV4-1 and TRBJ1-1, with TRBD1 matching over 8 bases. This CDR3 contains 17 residues. The J segment lost 0 bases and the V segment lost 3 bases, leaving 9 bases of the junction unmatched. Germline values: CDR1 MGHRA, CDR2 YSYEKL. The DNA for the CDR3 is TGCGCCAGCAGCCAGGCTGACAGGGGTCATTTGAACACTGAAGCTTTCTTT. It translates to CASSQADRGHLNTEAFF.

The CDR3 sequence is CASAIGLKETQYF. The CDR3 DNA reads as TGTGCCAGCGCAATCGGGCTAAAAGAGACCCAGTACTTC. The chain is built from TRBV27 and TRBJ2-5; D call uncertain. V was cut by 8 bases and J by 3 bases, with 13 bases left in between. Germline CDR1 reads MNHEY; CDR2 reads SMNVEV (reference sequence). This CDR3 has 13 residues.

Regarding this clone: This sample also contains other DNA sequences that code for the same CDR3. V gene TRBV5-1 combines with J gene TRBJ1-1; D call uncertain. Germline loops: CDR1 SGHRS, CDR2 YFSETQ. Between the trimmed V and J ends, which lost 5 bases and 2 bases, there was a span of 10 bases. The CDR3 is 13 amino acids. The CDR3 spells CASSPDGNTEAFF. In DNA, the CDR3 is TGCGCCAGCAGTCCGGACGGAAACACTGAAGCTTTCTTT.

The chain couples TRBV18 to TRBJ1-5; D is ambiguous. This CDR3 contains 13 residues. The germline CDR1 and CDR2 sequences are KGHSH and LQKENI. The ends were cut back, 6 bases at V and 7 bases at J, with 13 bases in the middle. The DNA for the CDR3 is TGTGCCAGCTCCAACGAGAGGCACCAGCCCCAGCATTTT. Translated, it gives CASSNERHQPQHF.

This clone appeared many times. The chain links TRBV5-4 to TRBJ1-3, with a possible D match to TRBD1 (5 bases). The CDR3 is 15 amino acids. V lost 0 bases and J 2 bases, leaving 9 bases between the germline ends. Germline V gives CDR1 SGHNT, CDR2 YYREEE (reference sequence). The CDR3 reads CASSLGAGPGNTIYF. The CDR3 bases are TGTGCCAGCAGCTTGGGTGCAGGGCCTGGAAACACCATATATTTT.

The chain employs TRBV5-1 and TRBJ2-1; D unclear. The CDR3 covers 15 residues. The germline gives CDR1 SGHRS, CDR2 YFSETQ. Trimming shortened V by 4 bases and J by 4 bases, and 15 bases separated the two germline ends. The CDR3 loop is CASSETHVQYNEQFF. CDR3 nucleotide sequence: TGCGCCAGCAGCGAGACTCACGTACAGTACAATGAGCAGTTCTTC.